This T cell receptor beta chain originates from a study of control samples from healthy donors and cancer patients. CDR3 length: 15 residues. The germline CDR1 and CDR2 sequences are MNHEY and SMNVEV (reference sequence). Trimming shortened V by 4 bases and J by 6 bases, and 16 bases separated the two germline ends. Method: immunoSEQ multiplex PCR; TCRdb's copy keeps in-frame clones and lacks some. The table records about 120,000 clones, roughly 90% of them present only once. Sequenced sample: blood. The chain carries TRBV27 and TRBJ1-5; D gene uncertain. The sequence came from a man in his fifties in good health. CDR3: CASSSSQRAPQPQHF. CDR3 coding DNA: TGTGCCAGCAGTTCATCTCAGCGGGCCCCTCAGCCCCAGCATTTT.